The clone carrying this TCR beta chain was recorded many times. Its antigen remains unidentified. CDR1 MDHEN and CDR2 SYDVKM come from the germline V gene. The CDR3 runs to 14 residues. The germline V and J ends were trimmed by 5 bases and 5 bases, with 13 bases remaining between them. This specimen comes from a study of beta chain features in type 1 diabetes. Study outcomes and limitations: Whether HLA type influences TCRB rearrangement remained unresolved here.

One heparinised draw, averaging roughly 0.12 L, was taken per donor. The entirety of the isolated RNA underwent reverse transcription, so expressed TCRB transcripts were sequenced. Reads from naive, central memory and regulatory T cell samples averaged around 4 million. The data were produced by immunoSEQ multiplex PCR, yet TCRdb's version contains in-frame clones alone and is incomplete. This sample has hundreds of thousands of clones, with roughly a sixth found just once. Sample: naive CD4+ T cells from blood. The receptor was isolated from a man younger than 35 in good health. The chain joins TRBV28 to TRBJ2-1, with D unresolved. For the CDR3, the DNA is TGTGCCAGCAGTCCAACCCTGACACACAATGAGCAGTTCTTC. Protein product: CASSPTLTHNEQFF.